The clone carrying this T cell receptor (beta chain) has only a few counts. What it binds is unknown. Germline CDR1 is SEHNR and CDR2 is FQNEAQ (reference sequence). There are 15 residues in the CDR3. V trimming: 6 bases; J trimming: 3 bases; junction bases outside the gene matches: 10. In TCRdb, the reads were re-called with MiXCR into one record per CDR3 protein. The sample consists of some 230,000 distinct CDR3 sequences, 22% of them appearing once. This sample is part of a study of T cell repertoires in cytomegalovirus infection. As for the study in general: Public signatures in TCR beta pointed to CMV infection and matching HLA type.

Study-level results: CMV carriers having the relevant HLA were flagged by cumulative public TCR beta family frequency.

The sample taken for sequencing was CD8+ T cells from PBMCs. The chain combines TRBV7-9 with TRBJ2-7, with 8 bases matching TRBD1. This TCR derives from a human donor in good health (CMV status not recorded). Some clones in this sample may be carry-over from other donors' samples. The CDR3 spells CASRTDRGILYEQYF. The CDR3 DNA reads TGTGCCAGCAGAACCGACAGGGGCATTCTCTACGAGCAGTACTTC.